This T cell receptor beta chain stems from a study of cytomegalovirus exposure and HLA in healthy donors. This clone was recorded once. This PCR relied on a set of 60 Vbeta primers and 13 Jbeta primers. This table comes from immunoSEQ multiplex PCR, and its TCRdb copy is limited to in-frame clones, with some not included. This sample has 150,000 to 200,000 clones, with 70% to 90% found just once. This TCR came from a young man in good health and CMV-seropositive. The sample consisted of PBMCs.

In DNA, the CDR3 is TGTGCCAGCAGTTACGAGGTCCCCAATTCACCCCTCCACTTT. As protein: CASSYEVPNSPLHF. The chain is built from TRBV6-6 and TRBJ1-6; no reliable D call. The germline CDR1 and CDR2 sequences are MNHNY and SVGAGI (reference sequence). The length of the CDR3 is 14 residues. The germline V and J ends were trimmed by 2 bases and 7 bases, with 9 bases remaining between them.